The sequence of this TCR beta chain was determined in a study of blood T cell repertoires in COVID-19. In the source study's methods: Reference gene primer amplification yielded estimated nucleated cell counts. Clones were read by immunoSEQ multiplex PCR, and TCRdb kept only the in-frame ones, dropping some. From that table come the V and J calls and clone size; the DNA was used to work out D and trimming. Here the sample spans over 200,000 clones, 65% to 90% being singletons. The sequencing input was peripheral blood. The sequence derives from a human donor in a cohort sampled during active COVID-19.

CDR3 in DNA: TGTGCCAGCAGCCGGGACATCCTTTACGAGCAGTACTTC. Translated: CASSRDILYEQYF. The chain carries TRBV7-3 and TRBJ2-7; tentatively, D is TRBD1 (6 bases). The V end was cut by 5 bases, the J end by 4 bases, with 12 bases between. Germline V gene data show CDR1 as SGHTA and CDR2 as FQGTGA. This CDR3 has 13 residues.